Presented here are 5 T cell receptor beta chains from one specimen sequenced in a study of identical twins. Each CDR3 protein gets one entry after TCRdb re-called the 5' RACE reads with MiXCR. The sample yields under 900,000 distinct CDR3 sequences, 9% to 15% seen once. This sample was also put to use in a study of yellow fever vaccine responses in identical twins.

Material for sequencing was PBMCs. These receptor sequences come from a young woman in good health.

This chain links TRBV7-8 with TRBJ1-5, with unresolved D. Per germline, CDR1 SGHVS and CDR2 FQNEAQ. The CDR3 has 14 residues. Trimming stripped 1 base from V and 2 bases from J, with 6 bases between. CDR3 loop: CASSLVVGNQPQHF. For the CDR3, the DNA is TGTGCCAGCAGCTTAGTGGTCGGCAATCAGCCCCAGCATTTT.

This clonotype appeared many times. This chain connects TRBV16 to TRBJ1-4; D gene ambiguous. Trimming took off 4 bases at V and 1 base at J, with 7 bases between the two ends. CDR3 length: 14 amino acids. Per the germline V gene, CDR1 is KGHSY and CDR2 is FQNENV. CDR3 region: CASSPGGTNEKLFF. The CDR3 nucleotides are TGTGCCAGCAGCCCTGGCGGAACTAATGAAAAACTGTTTTTT.

This clonotype occurred a few times. The J gene is TRBJ1-6, the V gene TRBV5-8; D uncertain. This CDR3 spans 16 amino acids. CDR1 SGHTS and CDR2 YDEGEE come from the germline V gene. V was trimmed by 7 bases and J by 3 bases, leaving 17 bases between them. The CDR3 DNA follows: TGTGCCAGCGGCTGGGGAAACCTCCTCTATAATTCACCCCTCCACTTT. It encodes CASGWGNLLYNSPLHF.

There are a few counts of this clonotype. The V gene is TRBV29-1, the J gene TRBJ2-7; 10 bases map to TRBD2. The CDR3 extends over 13 amino acids. The V segment lost 6 bases and the J segment 0 bases; nucleotides outside the gene matches: 2. Germline V gene data show CDR1 as SQVTM and CDR2 as ANQGSEA. Here the CDR3 DNA reads TGCAGCGTCAGACTAGCGGGCTCCTACGAGCAGTACTTC. Protein sequence: CSVRLAGSYEQYF.

This clonotype turned up a few times. This chain joins TRBV5-1 and TRBJ1-6; 7 positions match TRBD1. This CDR3 is built from 13 residues. Germline V lookup: CDR1 SGHRS, CDR2 YFSETQ. Losses at the gene ends were 4 bases for V and 14 bases for J; bases not matched to a gene: 9. CDR3 region: CASSPTDREALHF. CDR3 nucleotide sequence: TGCGCCAGCAGCCCCACCGACAGGGAAGCCCTCCACTTT.